This entry is about one T cell receptor (beta chain). Data came from immunoSEQ multiplex PCR; TCRdb stores just in-frame clones and leaves some out. The table lists about 88,000 clones, approximately 95% of them singletons, with 0.34% in the top ten. The data belong to a study of technical replicates of blood from a handful of donors. CDR3 length: 14 amino acids. V lost 0 bases, J lost 4 bases, and 9 bases lay in between. Germline V gene data show CDR1 as KGHSH and CDR2 as LQKENI. Sequencing input: T cells isolated from PBMCs. The rearrangement joins TRBV18 to TRBJ1-1, with D unclear. The sequence derives from a human donor in good health. CDR3 sequence reads: CASSPPSLTTEAFF. The CDR3 bases are TGTGCCAGCTCACCACCTTCACTAACCACTGAAGCTTTCTTT.